This TCR beta chain was identified during a study of cytomegalovirus exposure and HLA in healthy donors. Regarding the study as a whole: The authors listed 150 to 200 TCR beta chains as cytomegalovirus-associated.

The CDR3 has 17 residues. V lost 5 bases, J lost 4 bases, and 7 bases stayed unmatched. The V gene's germline CDR1 is SEHNR and CDR2 FQNEAQ (reference sequence). To note about this clone: As yet, its antigen is unknown.

Primers included in the PCR were 60 Vbeta and 13 Jbeta primers. Using immunoSEQ multiplex PCR, the repertoire was profiled, and TCRdb retains in-frame clones only, with some absent. The table has about 140,000 clones, 77% seen once; the top ten hold roughly 1.6%. This TCR was recovered from a female donor in good health and CMV-seronegative. V and J are TRBV7-9 and TRBJ2-1, with 14 bases that match TRBD2. Sample: PBMCs. The CDR3 spells CASSPQGTSGGYNEQFF. The DNA of the CDR3 is TGTGCCAGCAGCCCCCAAGGGACTAGCGGGGGATACAATGAGCAGTTCTTC.